This T cell receptor (beta chain) was sequenced for a study of blood T cell repertoires in COVID-19. On the study more broadly: Samples of COVID-19 (acute and convalescent) were obtained from the United States, Italy and Spain. PBMCs, B-cell-depleted T cells, or T cells were the source of the cDNA or gDNA that made up the material.

Authors' data handling: Estimation of nucleated cell counts relied on the amplification of reference gene primers. Sequencing used immunoSEQ multiplex PCR; TCRdb keeps in-frame clones, though not all of them. The V and J calls and clone size come from that table; D and trimming were worked out from the DNA. The sample lists roughly 190,000 clones, roughly 80% occurring once. The V and J ends lost 4 bases and 4 bases respectively, with 13 bases between them. The CDR3 is made up of 13 amino acids. Germline V lookup: CDR1 SQVTM, CDR2 ANQGSEA. The genes are TRBV29-1 and TRBJ1-2; D is unresolved. This TCR was sampled from a woman in her thirties or forties with acute or convalescent COVID-19. The sequenced material came from peripheral blood. The CDR3 nucleotides read TGCAGCGTTGGCCTCTGGGCTCCCTATGGCTACACCTTC. This translates into CSVGLWAPYGYTF.